Below are 9 T cell receptor beta chains sequenced from a single sample in a study of blood T cell repertoires in COVID-19. Profiled with immunoSEQ multiplex PCR; TCRdb holds only in-frame clones, not every one. The data show some 200,000 clones, with less than 90% seen just once and approximately 5.1% held by the top ten. Sample: peripheral blood. Receptors were obtained from a woman aged 55 to 70 who had recovered from COVID-19.

The gene calls are TRBV7-9 and TRBJ1-2; possible D gene TRBD1, 5 bases. CDR3 size: 13 residues. Germline loops: CDR1 SEHNR, CDR2 FQNEAQ (reference sequence). Trimming pared 3 bases from V and 2 bases from J, leaving 7 bases between. The CDR3 DNA follows: TGTGCCAGCAGCTTTGGGGGGAACTATGGCTACACCTTC. Amino acid sequence: CASSFGGNYGYTF.

In this sample, this clone turned up a few times. One end of the junction is discordant with germline, which a read error may explain. J is TRBJ2-7 and V is TRBV5-6; D might be TRBD2 (6 bases). The CDR3 has 15 residues. The germline gives CDR1 SGHDT, CDR2 YYEEEE. The CDR3 here is CASSLLGGASHEQYF. The CDR3 DNA sequence: TGTGCCAGCAGCCTCTTGGGCGGGGCCTCCCACGAGCAGTACTTC.

The V gene is TRBV2, the J gene TRBJ2-7; D is possibly TRBD1 (6 bases). Germline V gives CDR1 SNHLY, CDR2 FYNNEI. The CDR3 has 14 residues. V was clipped by 5 bases and J by 0 bases, with 11 bases between them. CDR3 in DNA: TGTGCCAGCAGTCCGGACAGCTACTCCTACGAGCAGTACTTC. Translating gives CASSPDSYSYEQYF.

The CDR3 protein is CASSPRQGDKGQPQHF. The CDR3 DNA reads as TGTGCCAGCTCACCCCGACAGGGGGATAAGGGTCAGCCCCAGCATTTT. The rearrangement uses TRBV18 and TRBJ1-5, with TRBD1 matching over 9 bases. Germline V gives CDR1 KGHSH, CDR2 LQKENI. The V and J ends lost 3 bases and 6 bases, in that order; junction bases with no gene match: 9. The CDR3 contains 16 residues.

This clone has just one count. V and J are TRBV6-1 and TRBJ2-3; TRBD2 is a possible D gene (6 bases). Per germline, CDR1 MNHNS and CDR2 SASEGT. With 3 bases removed from V and 0 bases from J, the gap between germline ends came to 10 bases. This CDR3 is 15 amino acids long. The CDR3 coding sequence is TGTGCCAGCAGTGATGGACTATCTAGCACAGATACGCAGTATTTT. Its translation: CASSDGLSSTDTQYF.

V usage is TRBV6-2 or TRBV6-3 and J usage is TRBJ2-1; 7 bases are a match to TRBD1. Trimming removed 4 bases from V and 8 bases from J; junction bases left unmatched: 20. The CDR3 contains 18 residues. From germline, CDR1 is MNHEY and CDR2 SVGEGT. The CDR3 DNA follows: TGTGCCAGCAGTTTAACCTACCTAACAGGGGAATCGGGTGATGAGCAGTTCTTC. This translates into CASSLTYLTGESGDEQFF.

This chain joins TRBV15 and TRBJ2-7; D not certain. The CDR3 loop spans 13 amino acids. V lost 3 bases to trimming and J lost 6 bases, with 12 bases between them. Germline CDR1 reads LNHNV; CDR2 reads YYDKDF (reference sequence). CDR3 loop: CATSSRSPLEQYF. The CDR3 nucleotides are TGTGCCACCAGCAGTCGGAGCCCCCTCGAGCAGTACTTC.

V and J are TRBV6-2 or TRBV6-3 and TRBJ2-1; maybe TRBD2 (7 bases). The CDR3 is 18 residues long. Trimming took 2 bases from V and 7 from J, leaving 24 bases between them. Per the germline V gene, CDR1 is MNHEY and CDR2 is SVGEGT. CDR3 sequence (DNA): TGTGCCAGCAGTTACACCAGACTGGGGGGGGCCTGGGGAAATGAGCAGTTCTTC. It yields the protein CASSYTRLGGAWGNEQFF.

V usage is TRBV11-2 and J usage is TRBJ1-1, with a possible D match to TRBD1 (5 bases). The CDR3 is 14 residues long. Trimming removed 4 bases at V and 3 bases at J, with 12 bases between. Germline assignment: CDR1 SGHAT and CDR2 FQNNGV. The DNA of the CDR3 is TGTGCCAGCAGCTCGAGGGGCGGGGACACTGAAGCTTTCTTT. As protein: CASSSRGGDTEAFF.